The rows below give T cell receptor beta chains drawn from one sample of a study of cytomegalovirus exposure and HLA in healthy donors. The assay was immunoSEQ multiplex PCR, and TCRdb's table has in-frame clones only and misses some. The sample holds around 80,000 clones, 85% to 95% seen once. The sequencing sample was made of PBMCs. The receptors were gathered from a woman aged 18-29 years in good health and CMV-seronegative. Both conserved end residues are part of each CDR3. A D gene is named only where the DNA matches it firmly. Clone size appears in some rows only: once, few, many, or a class for an expanded clone.

size | J | V | D | DNA | CDR3
- | TRBJ1-2 | TRBV27 | - | TGTGCCAGCAGTTTAGGGCAGGGCCCAGGGTATGGCTACACCTTC | CASSLGQGPGYGYTF
- | TRBJ2-7 | TRBV4-1 | TRBD1 | TGCGCCAGCAGCCAGCCAGGACAGGGGAGTACTTGGGAGCAGTACTTC | CASSQPGQGSTWEQYF
- | TRBJ2-5 | TRBV27 | TRBD1 | TGTGCCAGCAGTTTCGCCGGGACAGAAGAGACCCAGTACTTC | CASSFAGTEETQYF
- | TRBJ2-7 | TRBV7-2 | TRBD1 | TGTGCCAGCACCCTTAATGGGGGACAGGGCTACGAGCAGTACTTC | CASTLNGGQGYEQYF
- | TRBJ2-7 | TRBV7-8 | TRBD1 | TGTGCCAGCAGCTTATCGTCGGACAGGGGCGAGCAGTACTTC | CASSLSSDRGEQYF
- | TRBJ2-7 | TRBV4-1 | - | TGCGCCAGCAGCCAAGATGCGAAGGGGTGGAGCTCCTACGAGCAGTACTTC | CASSQDAKGWSSYEQYF
- | TRBJ1-1 | TRBV11-2 | - | TGTGCCAGCAGCGCTACAGGGAGCACTGAAGCTTTCTTT | CASSATGSTEAFF
- | TRBJ1-4 | TRBV30 | - | TGTGCCTGGAATAAACAGTCTGAGGAAAAACTGTTTTTT | CAWNKQSEEKLFF
- | TRBJ1-6 | TRBV2 | - | TGTGCCAGCAGCGCGGAGTCCCCCCCTCGGTCACCCCTCCACTTT | CASSAESPPRSPLHF
- | TRBJ2-2 | TRBV2 | - | TGTGCCAGCAGGAGTACCGGGGAGCTGTTTTTT | CASRSTGELFF
- | TRBJ1-1 | TRBV27 | - | TGTGCCAGCCTCTCCCCCGGACATCCGCGGACTGAAGCTTTCTTT | CASLSPGHPRTEAFF
- | TRBJ2-3 | TRBV7-2 | TRBD1 | TGTGCCAGCAGCGAGCGGACAGGCTCCCCCACAGATACGCAGTATTTT | CASSERTGSPTDTQYF
- | TRBJ1-2 | TRBV19 | - | TGTGCCAGTAGTATAGTTTCCACAGACCGGGGCTACACCTTC | CASSIVSTDRGYTF
- | TRBJ1-5 | TRBV19 | TRBD1 | TGTGCCAGTAGTCCCCTGGACAGGGCAAGCCAGCCCCAGCATTTT | CASSPLDRASQPQHF
- | TRBJ2-7 | TRBV27 | - | TGTGCCAGCAGTCCTACGGTGTTCGAGCAGTACTTC | CASSPTVFEQYF
- | TRBJ2-3 | TRBV6-5 | TRBD1 | TGTGCCAGCAGTACGAGGGGGCATAGCACAGATACGCAGTATTTT | CASSTRGHSTDTQYF
once | TRBJ2-1 | TRBV10-2 | TRBD2 | TGCGCCAGCTCCTCGGGACTAGCGGGAGGATACAATGAGCAGTTCTTC | CASSSGLAGGYNEQFF
- | TRBJ2-5 | TRBV9 | - | TGTGCCAGCAGCCTAACCCCCCAAGAGACCCAGTACTTC | CASSLTPQETQYF
- | TRBJ2-1 | TRBV15 | TRBD2 | TGTGCCACCAGAGCTCCGGCCGGGACTAGCGCCAATGAGCAGTTCTTC | CATRAPAGTSANEQFF
- | TRBJ1-1 | TRBV4-3 | - | TGCGCCAGCAGCCAGCCAGGCCGAAGGAACACTGAAGCTTTCTTT | CASSQPGRRNTEAFF
- | TRBJ1-2 | TRBV2 | TRBD1 | TGTGCCAGCAGACGAAGGGGGACAGAGAGCCTTGGCTACACCTTC | CASRRRGTESLGYTF
- | TRBJ1-5 | TRBV6-1 | TRBD1 | TGTGCCAGCAAACAGGGGGCTTGGCAGCCCCAGCATTTT | CASKQGAWQPQHF
- | TRBJ2-1 | TRBV18 | TRBD2 | TGTGCCAGCTCGCGCACTAGCGACAATGAGCAGTTCTTC | CASSRTSDNEQFF
few | TRBJ2-1 | TRBV2 | - | TGTGCCAGCAGTGAAGCGGGGGCGGCTAAGGCGCAGTTCTTC | CASSEAGAAKAQFF
- | TRBJ2-2 | TRBV7-9 | TRBD2 | TGTGCCAGCAGCTTAGGACTAGCGGGGGGACCTGAGAACACCGGGGAGCTGTTTTTT | CASSLGLAGGPENTGELFF
- | TRBJ2-1 | TRBV25-1 | TRBD2 | TGTGCCAGCACCGGACTAGCGGGAGGACGGTACAATGAGCAGTTCTTC | CASTGLAGGRYNEQFF
- | TRBJ1-1 | TRBV19 | - | TGTGCCAGTAGTATAATTGGGGGCAACACTGAAGCTTTCTTT | CASSIIGGNTEAFF
- | TRBJ2-7 | TRBV6-5 | TRBD2 | TGTGCCAGCAGTACAGATCTAGCGGGCTACGAGCAGTACTTC | CASSTDLAGYEQYF
- | TRBJ2-1 | TRBV6-6 | - | TGTGCCAGCAGCCCTGTCAGGGGCTCCTACAATGAGCAGTTCTTC | CASSPVRGSYNEQFF
- | TRBJ2-3 | TRBV9 | TRBD2 | TGTGCCAGCAGCCGCGCACTAGCGGGGGGGCGGGTAGGCACAGATACGCAGTATTTT | CASSRALAGGRVGTDTQYF
- | TRBJ2-5 | TRBV5-6 | TRBD2 | TGTGCCAGCAGCCCAACTGGGACTAGCGGGGAGACCCAGTACTTC | CASSPTGTSGETQYF
- | TRBJ2-3 | TRBV10-3 | - | TGTGCCATCAGTCCCGGGGGTTCTAGCACAGATACGCAGTATTTT | CAISPGGSSTDTQYF
- | TRBJ2-5 | TRBV9 | TRBD1 | TGTGCCAGCAGCGTAGGGACAGGGTCCCAAGAGACCCAGTACTTC | CASSVGTGSQETQYF
- | TRBJ1-1 | TRBV6-5 | - | TGTGCCAGCAGTTACTCGGGAGGAGGGACTGAAGCTTTCTTT | CASSYSGGGTEAFF
- | TRBJ1-1 | TRBV29-1 | - | TGCAGCGGAATACAGGGAATTGAAGCTTTCTTT | CSGIQGIEAFF
- | TRBJ1-1 | TRBV7-2 | TRBD1 | TGTGCCAGCAGCCCCGACAGGGGACGCACTGAAGCTTTCTTT | CASSPDRGRTEAFF